This T cell receptor (beta chain) was captured by sequencing in a study of cytomegalovirus exposure and HLA in healthy donors. Study context: From donors who were HLA-typed, an early data release held 75 million to 85 million unique TCRs.

J lost 3 bases, V lost 2 bases, and 4 bases had no gene match. Per germline, CDR1 MNHNY and CDR2 SVGAGI (reference sequence). The CDR3 has 14 residues. Findings and caveats of the study: In a later analysis, CMV-associated beta chains were mostly HLA-associated, it appeared.

The PCR had 60 Vbeta and 13 Jbeta primers. Profiling relied on immunoSEQ multiplex PCR, and the TCRdb table lists in-frame clones only, not all of them. The sample carries about 150,000 clones, 55% to 80% recorded once. As concerns this clone: The antigen is not known.

This chain links TRBV6-6 with TRBJ2-7; 7 nucleotides match TRBD2. Sequencing used PBMCs. This sequence originates from a woman aged 55-70 years in good health and CMV-seropositive. The CDR3: CASSYASGDYEQYF. In DNA, the CDR3 is TGTGCCAGCAGTTACGCCAGCGGGGACTACGAGCAGTACTTC.